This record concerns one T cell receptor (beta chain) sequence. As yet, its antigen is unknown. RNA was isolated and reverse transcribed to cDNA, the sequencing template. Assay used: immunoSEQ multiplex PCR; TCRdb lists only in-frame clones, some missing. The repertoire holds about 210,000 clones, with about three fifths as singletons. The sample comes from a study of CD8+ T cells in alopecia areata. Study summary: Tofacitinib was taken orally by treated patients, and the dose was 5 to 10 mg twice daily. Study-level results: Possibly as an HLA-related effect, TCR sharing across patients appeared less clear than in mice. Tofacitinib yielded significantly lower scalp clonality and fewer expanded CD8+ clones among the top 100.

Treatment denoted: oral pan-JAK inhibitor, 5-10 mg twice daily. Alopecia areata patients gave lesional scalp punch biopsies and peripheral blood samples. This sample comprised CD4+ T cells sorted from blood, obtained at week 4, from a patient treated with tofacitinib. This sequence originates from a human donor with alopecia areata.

CDR3 protein: CASSPHNSPLHF. The CDR3 bases are TGTGCCAGCAGCCCCCATAATTCACCCCTCCACTTT. The V gene is TRBV7-2, the J gene TRBJ1-6; D uncertain. The CDR3 has 12 amino acids. The germline gives CDR1 SGHTA, CDR2 FQGNSA. V lost 5 bases and J 5 bases, leaving 4 bases between the germline ends.